This passage covers 16 T cell receptor beta chains from one sample sequenced in a study of T-cell reconstitution after alpha-beta-depleted transplantation in children. Preparation of the TCRbeta library was carried out with unique molecular identifiers. TCRdb used MiXCR to reprocess the PCR reads, holding one entry per CDR3 protein. The table lists some 600,000 distinct CDR3 sequences, around a sixth of them singletons. Here the sequenced sample was PBMCs from the stem cell graft donor, taken from the stem cell graft. The source is a human donor who donated a stem cell graft to a child with acute myeloid leukemia.

The chain couples TRBV20-1 to TRBJ1-1; tentatively, D is TRBD1 (5 bases). Germline V CDR1 and CDR2: DFQATT, SNEGSKA (reference sequence). The CDR3 consists of 15 residues. The V end was cut by 7 bases, the J end by 0 bases, with 18 bases between. This CDR3 reads CSGMITGTLNTEAFF. CDR3 DNA sequence: TGCAGTGGGATGATAACCGGGACTCTGAACACTGAAGCTTTCTTT.

This clonotype turned up a few times. The V gene is TRBV12-3 or TRBV12-4, the J gene TRBJ2-7; unclear D gene. V lost 3 bases, J lost 6 bases, and 6 bases lay in between. This CDR3 has 11 amino acids. CDR3 DNA sequence: TGTGCCAGCAGTTTTTCCCCCGAGCAGTACTTC. It codes for CASSFSPEQYF.

This clonotype was counted a few times. The V and J genes are TRBV28 and TRBJ1-2; possibly TRBD1 for D (5 bases). Trimming pared 5 bases from V and 2 bases from J, leaving 6 bases between. The CDR3 length is 12 residues. CDR1 is MDHEN, CDR2 SYDVKM, per germline. CDR3 sequence: CASSGGNYGYTF. The CDR3, as DNA: TGTGCCAGCAGTGGGGGGAACTATGGCTACACCTTC.

The sample holds many counts of this clonotype. This chain links TRBV6-1 with TRBJ1-1; 10 positions match TRBD1. The germline V gene has CDR1 MNHNS and CDR2 SASEGT. Germline trimming cut 6 bases from V and 4 bases from J; bases unmatched to any gene: 5. The CDR3 has 14 residues. The CDR3: CASSRTGGSTEAFF. The CDR3 DNA reads TGTGCCAGCAGCCGGACAGGGGGGTCCACTGAAGCTTTCTTT.

In this sample, this clonotype turned up a few times. CDR3 residues: CASSNISGNQPQHF. In nucleotides, the CDR3 is TGTGCCAGCAGCAACATCTCGGGCAATCAGCCCCAGCATTTT. The rearrangement uses TRBV12-3 or TRBV12-4 and TRBJ1-5; D ambiguous. V was trimmed by 6 bases and J by 2 bases, leaving 11 bases between them. The CDR3 length is 14 residues.

This clonotype was detected only a few times. The genes are TRBV5-6 and TRBJ1-5, with TRBD1 matching over 9 bases. The germline gives CDR1 SGHDT, CDR2 YYEEEE. The CDR3 consists of 16 residues. V lost 4 bases, J lost 0 bases, and 5 bases stayed unmatched. CDR3 sequence (DNA): TGTGCCAGCAGCCCCGGGACAGGGAATAGCAATCAGCCCCAGCATTTT. It yields the protein CASSPGTGNSNQPQHF.

V usage is TRBV30 and J usage is TRBJ2-7, with D unclear. The V end was cut by 3 bases, the J end by 0 bases, with 6 bases between. CDR3 length: 12 residues. Germline V CDR1 and CDR2: GTSNPN, SVGIG (reference sequence). CDR3 sequence (DNA): TGTGCCTGGAGCGAAGGCTCCTACGAGCAGTACTTC. Translated, it gives CAWSEGSYEQYF.

This clonotype was counted many times. For the CDR3, the DNA is TGTGCCAGCAGCCGGAGGACAGGGCGGGAGACCCAGTACTTC. Protein: CASSRRTGRETQYF. The gene calls are TRBV12-3 or TRBV12-4 and TRBJ2-5; 8 bases match TRBD1. J lost 5 bases, V lost 6 bases, and 8 bases had no gene match. The CDR3 consists of 14 residues.

The sample holds many counts of this clonotype. The V gene is TRBV7-9, the J gene TRBJ2-1, with TRBD2 matching 7 bases. V dropped 1 base and J dropped 2; count of bases not matched to a gene: 2. Germline CDR1 SEHNR, CDR2 FQNEAQ (reference sequence). This CDR3 region has 15 residues. The CDR3 coding sequence is TGTGCCAGCAGCTTAGAAGCGGGGCCCTACAATGAGCAGTTCTTC. Encoded protein: CASSLEAGPYNEQFF.

In this sample, this clonotype turned up many times. This chain uses TRBV20-1 with TRBJ2-3; D possibly uses TRBD1 or TRBD2 (5 bases each). Germline values: CDR1 DFQATT, CDR2 SNEGSKA (reference sequence). This CDR3 spans 15 amino acids. V gave up 1 base and J gave up 3 bases, with 14 bases separating them. CDR3 DNA sequence: TGCAGTGCTAGAGCTCGGGTATGGGGGACAGATACGCAGTATTTT. Its protein is CSARARVWGTDTQYF.

To note about this clonotype: A read error may be the cause here, since a much bigger clone is one base away. The chain carries TRBV29-1 and TRBJ2-1; 13 bases agree with TRBD2. The length of the CDR3 is 16 residues. The germline V gene has CDR1 SQVTM and CDR2 ANQGSEA. The CDR3 sequence is CGVAGKLAGGYNEQFF. The CDR3 DNA sequence: TGCGGCGTTGCGGGGAAACTAGCGGGGGGGTACAATGAGCAGTTCTTC.

This chain links TRBV27 with TRBJ2-1; D uncertain. Trimming pared 8 bases from V and 0 bases from J, leaving 14 bases between. The germline CDR1 and CDR2 sequences are MNHEY and SMNVEV (reference sequence). This CDR3 spans 15 amino acids. CDR3 loop: CASYQRVGSYNEQFF. The DNA for the CDR3 is TGTGCCAGCTATCAACGGGTAGGCTCCTACAATGAGCAGTTCTTC.

The chain couples TRBV20-1 to TRBJ2-2, with 11 bases that match TRBD2. The CDR3 runs to 15 residues. Per the germline V gene, CDR1 is DFQATT and CDR2 is SNEGSKA (reference sequence). After removal of 3 bases from V and 5 bases from J, the junction contained 5 bases not matched to a gene. CDR3 nucleotides: TGCAGTGCTAGTAGGACTAGCGGGCATACCGGGGAGCTGTTTTTT. Translated, it gives CSASRTSGHTGELFF.

The genes are TRBV20-1 and TRBJ2-3; 7 nucleotides agree with TRBD2. The junction had 4 bases not matched to a gene; V was cut back by 4 bases and J by 6 bases. CDR3 length: 12 amino acids. The V gene's germline CDR1 is DFQATT and CDR2 SNEGSKA (reference sequence). Here the CDR3 reads CSANLLADTQYF. The DNA of the CDR3 is TGCAGTGCTAACCTACTAGCGGATACGCAGTATTTT.

This clonotype turned up a few times. This chain uses TRBV12-3 or TRBV12-4 with TRBJ2-7, with 9 positions matching TRBD1. V was pared by 1 base and J by 7 bases, with 5 bases of the junction left unmatched. The CDR3 has 14 residues. CDR3 in DNA: TGTGCCAGCAGTTTAGTAGGGACAGGGTTGGAGCAGTACTTC. The encoded protein is CASSLVGTGLEQYF.

This clonotype was counted at least ten times. V usage is TRBV29-1 and J usage is TRBJ2-2, with D possibly matching TRBD1 (5 bases). Germline CDR1 SQVTM, CDR2 ANQGSEA. Trimming stripped 3 bases from V and 7 bases from J, with 12 bases between. The CDR3 spans 13 residues. The CDR3 is CSVDQGSGGELFF. CDR3 nucleotides: TGCAGCGTTGATCAGGGATCTGGCGGGGAGCTGTTTTTT.